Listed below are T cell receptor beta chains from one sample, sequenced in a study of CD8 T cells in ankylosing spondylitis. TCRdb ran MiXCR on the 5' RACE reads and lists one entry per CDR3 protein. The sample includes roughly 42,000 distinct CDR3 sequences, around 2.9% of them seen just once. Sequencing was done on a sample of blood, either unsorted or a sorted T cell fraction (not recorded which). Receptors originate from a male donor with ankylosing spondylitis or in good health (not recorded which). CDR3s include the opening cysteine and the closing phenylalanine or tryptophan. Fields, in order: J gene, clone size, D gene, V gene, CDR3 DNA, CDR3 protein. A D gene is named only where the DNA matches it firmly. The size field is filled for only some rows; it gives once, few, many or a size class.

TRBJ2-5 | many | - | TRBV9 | TGTGCCAGCAGCGTCTCACCGGGTCCCTTCCCTAGAGAGACCCAGTACTTC | CASSVSPGPFPRETQYF
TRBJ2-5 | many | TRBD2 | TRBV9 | TGTGCCAGCAGCGCCACCTCCGGGACTAGCGGCCAAGAGACCCAGTACTTC | CASSATSGTSGQETQYF
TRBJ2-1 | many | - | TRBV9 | TGTGCCAGCAATGCAGGCTCCTACAATGAGCAGTTCTTC | CASNAGSYNEQFF
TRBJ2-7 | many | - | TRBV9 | TGTGCCAGCAGCGCTATGACAGGTAGCTCCTACGAGCAGTACTTC | CASSAMTGSSYEQYF
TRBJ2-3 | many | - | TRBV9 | TGTGCCAGCAGCGTAGTGGAAGACACGACGCAGTATTTT | CASSVVEDTTQYF
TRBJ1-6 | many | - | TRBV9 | TGTGCCAGCAGCGTATGGGTGGGGGATTCACCCCTCCACTTT | CASSVWVGDSPLHF
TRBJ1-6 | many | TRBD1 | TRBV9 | TGTGCCAGCGCAAGACAGGGGGGGAATTCACCCCTCCACTTT | CASARQGGNSPLHF
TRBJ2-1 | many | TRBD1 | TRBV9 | TGTGCCAGCAGCCAAGGACAGGGGATTGCCAATGAGCAGTTCTTC | CASSQGQGIANEQFF
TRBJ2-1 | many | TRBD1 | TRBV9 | TGTGCCAGCAGCGCCGGACAGGGCGGCTACAATGAGCAGTTCTTC | CASSAGQGGYNEQFF
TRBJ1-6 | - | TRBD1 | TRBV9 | TGTGCCAGCAGCGCGACCCGACAGGGAAATTCACCCCTCCACTTT | CASSATRQGNSPLHF
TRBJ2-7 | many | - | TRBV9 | TGTGCCAGCAGCGGCGGATGGGGACCAACCTCCTACGAGCAGTACTTC | CASSGGWGPTSYEQYF
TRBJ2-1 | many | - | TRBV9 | TGTGCCAGCAGCGTAGTTGGAGGGGGGCTCTACAATGAGCAGTTCTTC | CASSVVGGGLYNEQFF
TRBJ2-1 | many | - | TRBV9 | TGTGCCAGCAGCGTAGCCCCTAGCGTCTCCTACAATGAGCAGTTCTTC | CASSVAPSVSYNEQFF
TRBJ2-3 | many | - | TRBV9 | TGTGCCAGCAGCGTAGCCCCCACCCGCACAGATACGCAGTATTTT | CASSVAPTRTDTQYF
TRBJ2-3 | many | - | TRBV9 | TGTGCCAGCAGCGTAGAGGGGGACATAACAGATACGCAGTATTTT | CASSVEGDITDTQYF
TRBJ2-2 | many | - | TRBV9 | TGTGCCAGCAGCGTAGGAGGAGGAAGACTCACCGGGGAGCTGTTTTTT | CASSVGGGRLTGELFF
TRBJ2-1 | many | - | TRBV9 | TGTGCCAGCAGCCCCGGACCCCTCTCCTACAATGAGCAGTTCTTC | CASSPGPLSYNEQFF
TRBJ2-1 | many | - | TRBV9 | TGTGCCAGCAGCGTATATGGTTCGTCGGATGAGCAGTTCTTC | CASSVYGSSDEQFF
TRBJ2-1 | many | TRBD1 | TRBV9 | TGTGCCAGCAGCGTACATCAGGGGGCCAGTGAGCAGTTCTTC | CASSVHQGASEQFF
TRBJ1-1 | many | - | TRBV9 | TGTGCCAGCAGCCTGGGCCGGAACACTGAAGCTTTCTTT | CASSLGRNTEAFF
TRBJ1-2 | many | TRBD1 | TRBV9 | TGTGCCAGCAGCCTAGAAGGACAGGGATATGGCTACACCTTC | CASSLEGQGYGYTF
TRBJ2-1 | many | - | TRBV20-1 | TGCAGTGCTAGCTCTAGTTACAATGAGCAGTTCTTC | CSASSSYNEQFF
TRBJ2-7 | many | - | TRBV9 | TGTGCCAGCAGCGTGTCAGAAAGCTACGAGCAGTACTTC | CASSVSESYEQYF
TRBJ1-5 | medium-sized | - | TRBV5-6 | TGTGCCAGCAGCTTGCCTGAAGGGGGGAGTCAGCCCCAGCATTTT | CASSLPEGGSQPQHF
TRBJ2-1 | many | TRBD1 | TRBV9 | TGTGCCAGCAGCGCTCCCACCGGGACAGCCTACAATGAGCAGTTCTTC | CASSAPTGTAYNEQFF
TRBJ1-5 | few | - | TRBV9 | TGTGCCAGCAGCGTAGAGGAGGGACAGCCCCAGCATTTT | CASSVEEGQPQHF
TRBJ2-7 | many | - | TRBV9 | TGTGCCAGCAGCCCTGAGGCAGGGACCTCCTACGAGCAGTACTTC | CASSPEAGTSYEQYF
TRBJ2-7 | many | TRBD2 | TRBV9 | TGTGCCAGCAGCGTGGATAGCGGGAGGGTGGAGCAGTACTTC | CASSVDSGRVEQYF
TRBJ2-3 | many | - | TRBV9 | TGTGCCAGCAGCGTAGACCAGGCTGGCACAGATACGCAGTATTTT | CASSVDQAGTDTQYF
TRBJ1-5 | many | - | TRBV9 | TGTGCCAGCAGCGGCGGTGGTAGCAATCAGCCCCAGCATTTT | CASSGGGSNQPQHF
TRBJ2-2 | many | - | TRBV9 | TGTGCCAGCAGCGTAGGAGCAGGGTTTTACACCGGGGAGCTGTTTTTT | CASSVGAGFYTGELFF
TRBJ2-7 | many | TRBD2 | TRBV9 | TGTGCCAGCAGCGTCTTAGGCGGACTAGCGGGAAGCGAGCAGTACTTC | CASSVLGGLAGSEQYF
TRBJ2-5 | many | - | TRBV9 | TGTGCCAGCAGCGAGAGGGGCCCAGAGACCCAGTACTTC | CASSERGPETQYF
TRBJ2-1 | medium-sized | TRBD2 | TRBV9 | TGTGCCAGCAGCGCCGATAGCGGGGCCTACAATGAGCAGTTCTTC | CASSADSGAYNEQFF
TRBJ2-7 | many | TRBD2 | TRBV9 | TGTGCCAGCAGCGTACGGGACTACAGTGGGGAGCAGTACTTC | CASSVRDYSGEQYF
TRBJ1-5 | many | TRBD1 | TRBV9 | TGTGCCAGCAGCCCTATGACAGGGCAGGGACAGCCCCAGCATTTT | CASSPMTGQGQPQHF
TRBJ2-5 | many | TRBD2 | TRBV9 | TGTGCCAGCAGCGTTCTAGCGGGAGTGAAAGAGACCCAGTACTTC | CASSVLAGVKETQYF
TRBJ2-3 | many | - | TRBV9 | TGTGCCAGCAGCGAAGGGAATACGCAGTATTTT | CASSEGNTQYF
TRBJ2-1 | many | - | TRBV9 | TGTGCCAGCAGCGAAGTGGGTGGGCGGAGGAGGGTTAATGAGCAGTTCTTC | CASSEVGGRRRVNEQFF
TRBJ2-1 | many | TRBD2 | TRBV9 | TGTGCCAGCAGCGTATCTAGCGGGAGCAATCCGTTCTTC | CASSVSSGSNPFF
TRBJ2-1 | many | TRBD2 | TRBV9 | TGTGCCAGCAGCGTAGAACCTAGCGGGAGGGGGCGGGGTGAGCAGTTCTTC | CASSVEPSGRGRGEQFF
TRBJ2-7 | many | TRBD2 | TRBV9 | TGTGCCAGCAGCTCTTGGACTAGCGGCTCCTACGAGCAGTACTTC | CASSSWTSGSYEQYF
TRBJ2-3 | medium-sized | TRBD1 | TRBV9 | TGTGCCAGCAGCGTAGGTGACAGGGGGACAGATACGCAGTATTTT | CASSVGDRGTDTQYF
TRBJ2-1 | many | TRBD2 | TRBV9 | TGTGCCAGCAGCTGGACTAGCGGAAACAATGAGCAGTTCTTC | CASSWTSGNNEQFF
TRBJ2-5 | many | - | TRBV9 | TGTGCCAGCAGCGTCGACAGTATACAAGAGACCCAGTACTTC | CASSVDSIQETQYF
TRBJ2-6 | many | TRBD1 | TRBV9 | TGTGCCAGCAGCACGCGGACAGGGGCCATTGGTGGGGCCAACGTCCTGACTTTC | CASSTRTGAIGGANVLTF
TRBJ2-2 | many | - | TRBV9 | TGTGCCAGCAGACCCCAGGCCGTTTCGAACACCGGGGAGCTGTTTTTT | CASRPQAVSNTGELFF
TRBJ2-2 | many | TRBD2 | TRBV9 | TGTGCCAGCAGCGCTCGGACTAGGTTAGGGTTTACGAACACCGGGGAGCTGTTTTTT | CASSARTRLGFTNTGELFF
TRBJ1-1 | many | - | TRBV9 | TGTGCCAGCAGCGGCCCCCGGGGGGGTGTGACTGAAGCTTTCTTT | CASSGPRGGVTEAFF